The source of this T cell receptor beta chain is a study of tumor-infiltrating lymphocytes in primary liver carcinoma. Across the study: Lesions, classed as T1-T3 N0M0, spanned roughly 4.2 to 11 cm across.

Total RNA amounting to roughly 450 ng was the source from which TCR beta cDNA was made with a constant-region primer. Three rounds of nested multiplex PCR with slightly modified ARM-PCR produced TCR beta libraries. Primers for the first two PCR rounds were TRBV1-TRBV30 forward primers and a C-beta reverse primer (roughly 9 cycles per round). TCRdb re-called the multiplex PCR reads through MiXCR, storing one row per CDR3 protein. The profile shows more than 45,000 distinct CDR3 sequences, 60% to 80% of them singletons. RNA and DNA were co-extracted from roughly 20-30 mg of unsorted bulk tissue. Surgical resection was used to treat these primary liver carcinoma patients. In germline, CDR1 is SGHAT, CDR2 FQNNGV. This CDR3 region has 16 residues. Deletions cut 7 bases from V and 4 bases from J, with 20 bases between.

This receptor was taken from a man aged 40-49 years with primary liver carcinoma and hepatitis B virus infection. The sample taken for sequencing was liver tumor tissue from sampling region 5. As for subset: tumor region T5, tumor centre. The chain uses TRBV11-2 and TRBJ1-5; TRBD1 is a possible D gene (6 bases). For the CDR3, the DNA is TGTGCCAGCAACCCAAAAGGGGGACTGACAAATCAGCCCCAGCATTTT. Protein product: CASNPKGGLTNQPQHF.